Sequencing of this TCR beta chain was carried out in a study of cytomegalovirus exposure and HLA in healthy donors. The sample holds one count of this clone. Its antigen is not identified. The PCR ran on 60 Vbeta and 13 Jbeta primers. Assay used: immunoSEQ multiplex PCR; TCRdb lists only in-frame clones, some missing. The data hold some 150,000 clones, with roughly 83% observed a single time. The CDR3 contains 13 residues. Germline CDR1 reads MNHNY; CDR2 reads SVGAGI (reference sequence). V shed 2 bases and J shed 4 bases, with 8 bases lying between them. General study points: The classifier was said to identify cytomegalovirus status with high specificity and sensitivity. The listing of fewer than 200 TCR beta chains classed them as cytomegalovirus-associated.

The TCR originated in a woman aged 18-35 years in good health and CMV-seronegative. The gene calls are TRBV6-6 and TRBJ1-2; no clear D. The sequencing input was PBMCs. CDR3 amino acids: CASSYIGSYGYTF. The CDR3 nucleotides are TGTGCCAGCAGTTACATCGGGTCCTATGGCTACACCTTC.